Shown below are 5 T cell receptor beta chains from a single sample sequenced in a study of cytomegalovirus exposure and HLA in healthy donors. Some clones are missing from TCRdb's copy, which holds only in-frame ones; the method was immunoSEQ multiplex PCR. The sample consists of 75,000 to 85,000 clones, roughly 90% of them appearing once. Sequences were obtained from PBMCs. The source of these receptors is a man aged 25 to 40 in good health and CMV-seronegative.

This rearrangement joins TRBV9 to TRBJ2-3; D not resolved. The germline gives CDR1 SGDLS, CDR2 YYNGEE. Trimming removed 0 bases from V and 2 bases from J, with 4 bases in between. The CDR3 is made up of 13 amino acids. CDR3 loop: CASSVALTDTQYF. The CDR3, as DNA: TGTGCCAGCAGCGTAGCCCTCACAGATACGCAGTATTTT.

The sample holds a few counts of this clone. The J gene is TRBJ2-3, the V gene TRBV7-9, with a tentative D call TRBD2 (6 bases). The CDR3 sequence is 15 residues long. V dropped 2 bases and J dropped 3 bases, with 12 bases sitting between them. Germline loops: CDR1 SEHNR, CDR2 FQNEAQ (reference sequence). CDR3 protein: CASSLNWGGTDTQYF. CDR3 in DNA: TGTGCCAGCAGCTTAAACTGGGGAGGAACAGATACGCAGTATTTT.

This chain uses TRBV10-3 with TRBJ2-6, with TRBD1 matching 9 bases. This CDR3 contains 16 residues. V lost 4 bases, J lost 2 bases, and 3 bases stayed unmatched. Germline CDR1 is ENHRY and CDR2 is SYGVKD. Written as DNA, the CDR3 is TGTGCCATCAGTGGGACAGGGGAACCTGGGGCCAACGTCCTGACTTTC. It yields the protein CAISGTGEPGANVLTF.

The V and J genes are TRBV28 and TRBJ1-5; 8 positions match TRBD1. CDR3 length: 15 residues. V lost 7 bases to trimming and J lost 5 bases; unmatched junction nucleotides: 10. The germline V gene encodes CDR1 MDHEN and CDR2 SYDVKM. This chain's CDR3 is CASTHSGQGHQPQHF. The CDR3, as DNA: TGTGCCAGCACTCACTCCGGACAGGGTCATCAGCCCCAGCATTTT. The full variable domain, rest sourced from reference TRBV28 and TRBJ1-5, is DVKVTQSSRYLVKRTGEKVFLECVQDMDHENMFWYRQDPGLGLRLIYFSYDVKMKEKGDIPEGYSVSREKKERFSLILESASTNQTSMYLCASTHSGQGHQPQHFGDGTRLSIL.

In nucleotides, the CDR3 is TGTGCCAGCTCAGACCGCCCGGGCCGAGGGAATGAAAAACTGTTTTTT. Protein sequence: CASSDRPGRGNEKLFF. The rearrangement links TRBV18 to TRBJ1-4; unclear D gene. Trimming removed 5 bases at V and 5 bases at J, with 18 bases between. Per the germline V gene, CDR1 is KGHSH and CDR2 is LQKENI. This CDR3 contains 16 residues.